This T cell receptor beta chain was profiled in a study of blood T cell repertoires in COVID-19. This CDR3 is built from 13 residues. V lost 3 bases to trimming and J lost 10 bases, with 13 bases between them. Germline V gene data show CDR1 as MNHNS and CDR2 as SASEGT. As originally analysed: Amplification with reference gene primers provided the estimates of nucleated cell counts. This table comes from immunoSEQ multiplex PCR, and its TCRdb copy is limited to in-frame clones, with some not included. That table gives V, J and clone size, and the DNA gave D and trimming. This sample has roughly 190,000 clones, with roughly 87% found just once. Recovery meant two consecutive negative NP/OP PCR tests, professional clearance, or resolved symptoms.

Sequencing used PBMCs or T cells enriched from blood (not recorded which). The chain is built from TRBV6-1 and TRBJ1-5; D is unclear. The sequence came from a woman between 25 and 40 years old who had recovered from COVID-19. The CDR3 DNA sequence: TGTGCCAGCAGTGAGACACTATCGGGACCCCAGCATTTT. It is translated as CASSETLSGPQHF.